The 22 T cell receptor beta chains below come from one sample, sequenced in a study of tumor T cells in aggressive B-cell lymphoma. The method was immunoSEQ multiplex PCR; TCRdb's version includes in-frame clones alone and lacks a portion of them. The data hold approximately 3,000 clones, with approximately 90% observed a single time. Sequenced sample: tumor tissue. These receptors were taken from an adult with diffuse large B cell lymphoma.

The J gene is TRBJ1-6, the V gene TRBV6-1, with D possibly matching TRBD1 (5 bases). CDR1 is MNHNS and CDR2 is SASEGT in the germline V gene. V shed 2 bases and J shed 7 bases, with 9 bases lying between them. The CDR3 contains 14 residues. The CDR3 sequence: CASSEQGWNSPLHF. DNA for the CDR3: TGTGCCAGCAGTGAACAGGGTTGGAATTCACCCCTCCACTTT.

The V call is TRBV5-4, the J call TRBJ2-3; TRBD1 matches 12 bases. CDR1 and CDR2 from the germline V gene are SGHNT and YYREEE (reference sequence). CDR3 length equals 17 residues. The V gene end was trimmed by 0 bases and the J gene end by 6 bases; junction bases not matched to a gene: 8. The CDR3 nucleotides are TGTGCCAGCAGCTTGGAAGGTGGGACAGGGGGCGTGGATACGCAGTATTTT. It is translated as CASSLEGGTGGVDTQYF.

This sequence joins TRBV4-1 and TRBJ2-5; 10 bases agree with TRBD1. TRBJ2-7 matches the DNA end more closely, so the J call is doubtful. Germline loops: CDR1 MGHRA, CDR2 YSYEKL. There are 15 residues in the CDR3. In DNA form, the CDR3 reads TGCGCCAGCAGCCACCTCAGGACAGGGGGTTACGAGCAGTACTTC. The encoded protein is CASSHLRTGGYEQYF.

The genes are TRBV7-8 and TRBJ2-3, with 9 bases lining up with TRBD2. Germline CDR1 SGHVS, CDR2 FQNEAQ. V lost 2 bases and J lost 5; bases outside the gene matches: 8. This CDR3 has 16 residues. The CDR3 here is CASSLRSGGPEDTQYF. In nucleotides, the CDR3 is TGTGCCAGCAGCTTAAGGAGCGGGGGGCCGGAAGATACGCAGTATTTT.

V and J are TRBV19 and TRBJ1-3; no clear D gene. The ends were cut back, 1 base at V and 0 bases at J, with 7 bases in the middle. This CDR3 comprises 15 residues. Germline CDR1 LNHDA, CDR2 SQIVND (reference sequence). CDR3 protein: CASSIAHSSGNTIYF. DNA for the CDR3: TGTGCCAGTAGTATAGCACATTCCTCTGGAAACACCATATATTTT.

This clone has a handful of counts. The rearrangement uses TRBV6-1 and TRBJ2-1; 9 bases are a match to TRBD1. CDR1 MNHNS and CDR2 SASEGT come from the germline V gene. The V gene end was trimmed by 7 bases and the J gene end by 13 bases; junction bases not matched to a gene: 17. The CDR3 totals 15 residues. The CDR3 bases are TGTGCCAGCACCTCAATGGGGACCACAGGGGGCATACAGTTCTTC. This gives the protein CASTSMGTTGGIQFF.

The chain uses TRBV11-2 and TRBJ1-1; D might be TRBD1 (6 bases). V dropped 6 bases and J dropped 5 bases, with 22 bases sitting between them. CDR3 length: 16 amino acids. The germline V gene has CDR1 SGHAT and CDR2 FQNNGV. CDR3 in amino acids: CASRHLDGGPGTEAFF. The CDR3 DNA follows: TGTGCCAGCAGACATCTCGACGGGGGGCCGGGGACTGAAGCTTTCTTT.

This chain links TRBV29-1 with TRBJ2-1; TRBD2 is a possible D gene (5 bases). This CDR3 comprises 13 residues. V was trimmed by 6 bases and J by 6 bases, leaving 15 bases between them. CDR1 and CDR2 (germline): SQVTM, ANQGSEA. In DNA form, the CDR3 reads TGCAGCGTAGACTATCGGGTTTCCAATGAGCAGTTCTTC. This encodes CSVDYRVSNEQFF.

The V call is TRBV19, the J call TRBJ1-2; the D is unclear. V lost 4 bases to trimming and J lost 8 bases, with 14 bases between them. Germline V lookup: CDR1 LNHDA, CDR2 SQIVND (reference sequence). The CDR3 is 13 amino acids. The DNA for the CDR3 is TGTGCCAGTAGTACACTCAGGATCCACGGCTACACCTTC. As protein: CASSTLRIHGYTF. Combining the CDR3 with reference TRBV19 and TRBJ1-2 gives the whole variable domain DGGITQSPKYLFRKEGQNVTLSCEQNLNHDAMYWYRQDPGQGLRLIYYSQIVNDFQKGDIAEGYSVSREKKESFPLTVTSAQKNPTAFYLCASSTLRIHGYTFGSGTRLTVV.

The V call is TRBV29-1, the J call TRBJ2-7; TRBD2 might be the D (6 bases). The germline gives CDR1 SQVTM, CDR2 ANQGSEA. V lost 2 bases and J 2 bases, leaving 13 bases between the germline ends. The CDR3 runs 14 residues. This CDR3 reads CSVEWGEHPYEQYF. CDR3 DNA: TGCAGCGTTGAATGGGGGGAACATCCCTACGAGCAGTACTTC.

V usage is TRBV27 and J usage is TRBJ2-1; 7 bases line up with TRBD2. The V gene end was trimmed by 2 bases and the J gene end by 3 bases; junction bases not matched to a gene: 4. This CDR3 is built from 15 residues. Germline assignment: CDR1 MNHEY and CDR2 SMNVEV (reference sequence). Here the CDR3 reads CASSLGAGDYNEQFF. CDR3 bases: TGTGCCAGCAGTTTAGGGGCGGGAGACTACAATGAGCAGTTCTTC.

The rearrangement links TRBV7-6 to TRBJ1-1; D is unclear. Germline CDR1 is SGHVS and CDR2 is FNYEAQ. This CDR3 is 13 amino acids long. Trimming pared 2 bases from V and 1 base from J, leaving 5 bases between. The chain's CDR3 is CASSLPQNTEAFF. The CDR3 coding sequence is TGTGCCAGCAGCTTACCCCAGAACACTGAAGCTTTCTTT.

The genes are TRBV7-6 and TRBJ2-7, with 10 bases lining up with TRBD2. The V gene's germline CDR1 is SGHVS and CDR2 FNYEAQ. The trim removed 1 base at V and 6 bases at J, leaving 0 bases unmatched. The CDR3 runs to 13 residues. The CDR3 coding sequence is TGTGCCAGCAGCTTAGTAGCGGGGGGCGAGCAGTACTTC. Its protein is CASSLVAGGEQYF. Looking up the rest from reference TRBV7-6 and TRBJ2-7 gives the full variable domain: GAGVSQSPRYKVTKRGQDVALRCDPISGHVSLYWYRQALGQGPEFLTYFNYEAQQDKSGLPNDRFSAERPEGSISTLTIQRTEQRDSAMYRCASSLVAGGEQYFGPGTRLTVT.

The chain joins TRBV7-3 to TRBJ2-5; 9 nucleotides align to TRBD2. The CDR3 is made up of 17 amino acids. V lost 6 bases and J lost 4; bases outside the gene matches: 15. Germline V gives CDR1 SGHTA, CDR2 FQGTGA. CDR3 bases: TGTGCCAGCAGGCCCCCCGTACTAGCGGGCCGGGCAGAGACCCAGTACTTC. Translation gives CASRPPVLAGRAETQYF.

V gene TRBV6-6 combines with J gene TRBJ1-5, with 7 nucleotides matching TRBD1. Germline CDR1 MNHNY, CDR2 SVGAGI (reference sequence). The V gene end was trimmed by 6 bases and the J gene end by 1 base; junction bases not matched to a gene: 6. This CDR3 comprises 15 residues. The CDR3 coding sequence is TGTGCCAGCAGGACAGGGTTAGTGAGCAATCAGCCCCAGCATTTT. Protein: CASRTGLVSNQPQHF.

The rearrangement links TRBV29-1 to TRBJ1-2; D is undetermined. Per germline, CDR1 SQVTM and CDR2 ANQGSEA. CDR3 length: 12 residues. The V end lost 3 bases, the J end lost 4 bases, and 9 bases lay between the germline ends. Written as DNA, the CDR3 is TGCAGCGTTGAGTTCTTTCCCTATGGCTACACCTTC. Amino acids: CSVEFFPYGYTF. The whole variable domain, remainder taken from reference TRBV29-1 and TRBJ1-2, is SAVISQKPSRDICQRGTSLTIQCQVDSQVTMMFWYRQQPGQSLTLIATANQGSEATYESGFVIDKFPISRPNLTFSTLTVSNMSPEDSSIYLCSVEFFPYGYTFGSGTRLTVV.

The rearrangement links TRBV10-3 to TRBJ2-5; 9 nucleotides line up with TRBD2. J was trimmed by 2 bases and V by 4 bases; bases with no gene match: 5. This CDR3 comprises 15 residues. Germline V gives CDR1 ENHRY, CDR2 SYGVKD. The CDR3 region is CAISVRLAAQETQYF. CDR3 nucleotide sequence: TGTGCCATCAGTGTCAGACTAGCGGCACAAGAGACCCAGTACTTC.

The chain uses TRBV5-1 and TRBJ2-3, with 7 positions matching TRBD2. The CDR3 is made up of 16 amino acids. Looked up from germline, CDR1 is SGHRS and CDR2 is YFSETQ. J lost 1 base, V lost 1 base, and 6 bases had no gene match. CDR3 DNA: TGCGCCAGCAGCTTGCCGGCGGGAGTCGGCACAGATACGCAGTATTTT. Translating gives CASSLPAGVGTDTQYF.

With respect to this clone: At one boundary the junction diverges from the germline segment, which might be a read error. The rearrangement links TRBV4-2 to TRBJ2-1; 11 positions agree with TRBD2. The CDR3 totals 16 residues. In germline, CDR1 is LGHNA, CDR2 YNFKEQ. CDR3 amino acids: CASSQDLGDSGGAVVF. Here the CDR3 DNA reads TGTGCCAGCAGCCAAGATCTTGGCGATAGCGGGGGGGCCGTGGTCTTC.

The chain employs TRBV9 and TRBJ1-6, with 9 bases identical to TRBD1. CDR3 length: 15 amino acids. Germline V lookup: CDR1 SGDLS, CDR2 YYNGEE. The trim removed 4 bases at V and 8 bases at J, leaving 7 bases unmatched. Written as DNA, the CDR3 is TGTGCCAGCAGCACCCGGGACAGGGTTGATTCACCCCTCCACTTT. As protein: CASSTRDRVDSPLHF.

The chain links TRBV27 to TRBJ2-5; no firm D call. The CDR3 has 14 residues. Looked up from germline, CDR1 is MNHEY and CDR2 is SMNVEV (reference sequence). Between the trimmed V and J ends, which lost 3 bases and 4 bases, there was a span of 12 bases. The CDR3 DNA reads as TGTGCCAGCAGTTTCATGGAAGCGAGAGAGACCCAGTACTTC. Translation: CASSFMEARETQYF.

This clone was detected once. The chain recombines TRBV4-1 with TRBJ1-6; the D gene is possibly TRBD1 (5 bases). CDR3 length equals 17 residues. The germline gives CDR1 MGHRA, CDR2 YSYEKL. The ends were cut back, 2 bases at V and 5 bases at J, with 16 bases in the middle. CDR3 nucleotide sequence: TGCGCCAGCAGCCAATATGAGGGGACTTGGAATAATTCACCCCTCCACTTT. Protein sequence: CASSQYEGTWNNSPLHF.